This is a list of T cell receptor beta chains from one sample in a study of blood T cell repertoires in COVID-19. Data came from immunoSEQ multiplex PCR; TCRdb stores just in-frame clones and leaves some out. The data hold about 66,000 clones, with approximately 80% observed a single time. Material for sequencing was peripheral blood. These receptors were obtained from a man in his sixties with acute or convalescent COVID-19. CDR3s include the opening cysteine and the closing phenylalanine or tryptophan. The D gene is left open where the match is weak. The size of a clone is reported for some rows only, either as once, few or many, or as a class for expanded clones.

>few|TRBD1|TRBJ1-2|TRBV5-1
CASRHGTGFPGYTF
TGCGCCAGCAGACACGGGACAGGGTTTCCGGGCTACACCTTC
>.|.|TRBJ2-7|TRBV7-6
CASSLWPVGQGNVYEQYF
TGTGCCAGCAGCTTATGGCCTGTGGGGCAGGGGAATGTCTACGAGCAGTACTTC
>.|TRBD1|TRBJ1-1|TRBV14
CASRRQGRNTEAFF
TGTGCCAGCAGGAGACAGGGTAGGAACACTGAAGCTTTCTTT
>.|.|TRBJ2-3|TRBV3-1/TRBV3-2
CASSQGGGTDTQYF
TGTGCCAGCAGCCAAGGGGGCGGCACAGATACGCAGTATTTT
>.|TRBD1|TRBJ1-6|TRBV2
CASSPRGTGGQNSPLHF
TGTGCCAGCAGTCCGAGAGGGACAGGGGGTCAGAATTCACCCCTCCACTTT
>.|.|TRBJ1-2|TRBV5-5
CASSLGRGVYGGYTF
TGTGCCAGCAGCTTGGGGCGGGGGGTGTATGGAGGCTACACCTTC
>.|TRBD2|TRBJ2-1|TRBV18
CASSLDELAGGTNEQFF
TGTGCCAGCTCGCTCGATGAACTAGCGGGGGGGACCAATGAGCAGTTCTTC
>.|.|TRBJ1-1|TRBV5-1
CASSLSGGETEAFF
TGCGCCAGCAGCTTGTCTGGCGGGGAGACTGAAGCTTTCTTT
>.|TRBD1|TRBJ1-4|TRBV9
CASSFGQAATNEKLFF
TGTGCCAGCAGCTTTGGACAGGCCGCAACTAATGAAAAACTGTTTTTT
>.|TRBD1|TRBJ1-1|TRBV6-2/TRBV6-3
CASSYLQGILNTEAFF
TGTGCCAGCAGTTACTTACAGGGGATACTGAACACTGAAGCTTTCTTT